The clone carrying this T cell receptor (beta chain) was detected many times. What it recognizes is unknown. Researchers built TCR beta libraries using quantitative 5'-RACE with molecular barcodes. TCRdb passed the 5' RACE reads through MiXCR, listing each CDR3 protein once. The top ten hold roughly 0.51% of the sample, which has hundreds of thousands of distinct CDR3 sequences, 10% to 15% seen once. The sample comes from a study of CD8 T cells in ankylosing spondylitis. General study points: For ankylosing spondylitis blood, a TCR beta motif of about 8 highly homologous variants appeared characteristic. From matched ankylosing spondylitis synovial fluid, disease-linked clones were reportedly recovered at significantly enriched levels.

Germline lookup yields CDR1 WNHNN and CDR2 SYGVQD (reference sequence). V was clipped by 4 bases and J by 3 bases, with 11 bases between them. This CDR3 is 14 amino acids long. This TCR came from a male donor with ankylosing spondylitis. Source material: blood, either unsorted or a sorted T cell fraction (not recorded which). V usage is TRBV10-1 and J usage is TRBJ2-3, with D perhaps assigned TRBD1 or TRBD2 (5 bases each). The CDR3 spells CASSGGTQTDTQYF. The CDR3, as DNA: TGCGCCAGCAGTGGAGGGACGCAAACAGATACGCAGTATTTT.